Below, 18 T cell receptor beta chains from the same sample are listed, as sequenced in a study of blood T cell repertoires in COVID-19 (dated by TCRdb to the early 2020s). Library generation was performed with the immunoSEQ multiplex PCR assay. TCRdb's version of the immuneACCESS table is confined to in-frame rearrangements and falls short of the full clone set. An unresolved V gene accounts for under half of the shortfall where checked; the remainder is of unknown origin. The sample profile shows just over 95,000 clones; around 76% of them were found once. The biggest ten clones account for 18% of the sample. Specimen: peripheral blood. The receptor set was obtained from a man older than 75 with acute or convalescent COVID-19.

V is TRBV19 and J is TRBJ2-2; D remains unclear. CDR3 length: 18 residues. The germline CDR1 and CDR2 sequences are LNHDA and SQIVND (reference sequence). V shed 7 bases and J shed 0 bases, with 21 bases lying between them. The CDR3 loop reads CASNDKPYPFANTGELFF. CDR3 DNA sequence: TGTGCCAGTAATGACAAGCCCTACCCTTTCGCGAACACCGGGGAGCTGTTTTTT.

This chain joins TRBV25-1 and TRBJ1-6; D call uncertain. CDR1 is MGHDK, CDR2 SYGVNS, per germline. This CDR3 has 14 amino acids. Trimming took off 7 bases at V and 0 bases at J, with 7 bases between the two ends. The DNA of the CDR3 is TGTGCCAGCACACGGGGCTCCTATAATTCACCCCTCCACTTT. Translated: CASTRGSYNSPLHF.

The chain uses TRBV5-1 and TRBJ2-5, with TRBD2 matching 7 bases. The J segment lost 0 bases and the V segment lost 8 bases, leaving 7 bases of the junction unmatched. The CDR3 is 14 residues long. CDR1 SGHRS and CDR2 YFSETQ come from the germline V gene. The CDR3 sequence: CASGGVSYQETQYF. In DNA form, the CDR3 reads TGCGCCAGTGGGGGGGTTTCGTACCAAGAGACCCAGTACTTC.

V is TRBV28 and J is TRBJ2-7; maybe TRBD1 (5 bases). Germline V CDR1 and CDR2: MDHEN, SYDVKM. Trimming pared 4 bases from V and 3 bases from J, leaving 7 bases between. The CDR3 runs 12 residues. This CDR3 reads CASSSDSYEQYF. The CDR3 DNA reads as TGTGCCAGCAGTTCTGACAGCTACGAGCAGTACTTC.

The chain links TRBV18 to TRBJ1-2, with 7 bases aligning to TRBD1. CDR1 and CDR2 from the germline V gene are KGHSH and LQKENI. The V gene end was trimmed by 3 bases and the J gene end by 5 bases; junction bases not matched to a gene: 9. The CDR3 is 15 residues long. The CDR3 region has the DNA TGTGCCAGCTCACCGGTGAAGGGGGCACGGTATGGCTACACCTTC. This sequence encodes CASSPVKGARYGYTF.

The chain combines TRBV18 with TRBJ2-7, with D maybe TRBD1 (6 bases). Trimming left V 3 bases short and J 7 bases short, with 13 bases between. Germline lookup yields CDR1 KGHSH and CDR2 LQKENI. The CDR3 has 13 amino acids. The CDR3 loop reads CASSPTGIREQYF. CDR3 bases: TGTGCCAGCTCACCTACAGGGATTCGGGAGCAGTACTTC. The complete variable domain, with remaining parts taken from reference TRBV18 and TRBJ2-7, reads NAGVMQNPRHLVRRRGQEARLRCSPMKGHSHVYWYRQLPEEGLKFMVYLQKENIIDESGMPKERFSAEFPKEGPSILRIQQVVRGDSAAYFCASSPTGIREQYFGPGTRLTVT.

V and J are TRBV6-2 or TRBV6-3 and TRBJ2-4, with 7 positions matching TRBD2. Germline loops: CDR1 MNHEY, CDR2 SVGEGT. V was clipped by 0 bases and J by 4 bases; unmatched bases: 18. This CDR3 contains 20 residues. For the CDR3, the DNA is TGTGCCAGCAGTTACTCGAGCGGGAAAGGCACCGAACGTGATAAAAACATTCAGTACTTC. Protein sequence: CASSYSSGKGTERDKNIQYF.

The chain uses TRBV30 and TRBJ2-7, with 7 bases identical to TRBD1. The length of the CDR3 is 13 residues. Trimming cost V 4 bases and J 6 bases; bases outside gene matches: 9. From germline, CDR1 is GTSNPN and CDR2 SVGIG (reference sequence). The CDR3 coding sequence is TGTGCCTGGATCTCTCGCGGACAGGCCGAGCAGTACTTC. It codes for CAWISRGQAEQYF.

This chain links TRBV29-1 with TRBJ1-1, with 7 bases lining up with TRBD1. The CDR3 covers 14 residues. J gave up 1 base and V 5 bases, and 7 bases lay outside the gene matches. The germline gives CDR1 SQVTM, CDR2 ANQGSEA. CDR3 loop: CSVSSGTANTEAFF. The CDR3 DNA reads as TGCAGCGTTTCTTCCGGGACAGCGAACACTGAAGCTTTCTTT.

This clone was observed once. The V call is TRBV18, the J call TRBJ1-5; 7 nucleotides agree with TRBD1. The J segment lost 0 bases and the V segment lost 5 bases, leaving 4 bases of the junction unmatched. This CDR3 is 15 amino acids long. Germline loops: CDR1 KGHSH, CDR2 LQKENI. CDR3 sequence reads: CASSSGTDSNQPQHF. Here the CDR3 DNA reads TGTGCCAGCTCATCAGGGACAGATAGCAATCAGCCCCAGCATTTT.

In DNA, the CDR3 is TGCGCCAGCAGCTTAATGGACAGCACCTCTGGAAACACCATATATTTT. Amino acid sequence: CASSLMDSTSGNTIYF. The rearrangement uses TRBV5-1 and TRBJ1-3, with D maybe TRBD1 (6 bases). From germline, CDR1 is SGHRS and CDR2 YFSETQ. This CDR3 comprises 16 residues. V shed 2 bases and J shed 0 bases, with 12 bases lying between them.

For the CDR3, the DNA is TGTGCCAGTAGTGTTCCCGGGAGACGGGAGACCCAGTACTTC. Amino acid sequence: CASSVPGRRETQYF. The genes are TRBV19 and TRBJ2-5; perhaps TRBD2 as D (6 bases). The CDR3 spans 14 residues. Between the trimmed V and J ends, which lost 5 bases and 5 bases, there was a span of 15 bases. The germline gives CDR1 LNHDA, CDR2 SQIVND (reference sequence).

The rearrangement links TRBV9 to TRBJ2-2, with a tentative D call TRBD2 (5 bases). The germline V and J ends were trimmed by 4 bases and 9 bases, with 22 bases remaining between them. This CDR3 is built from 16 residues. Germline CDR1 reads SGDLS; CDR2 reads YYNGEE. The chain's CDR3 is CASSLGPARGQRELFF. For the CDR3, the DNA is TGTGCCAGCAGCCTAGGTCCAGCTAGAGGGCAAAGGGAGCTGTTTTTT. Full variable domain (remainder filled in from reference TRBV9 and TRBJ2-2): DSGVTQTPKHLITATGQRVTLRCSPRSGDLSVYWYQQSLDQGLQFLIQYYNGEERAKGNILERFSAQQFPDLHSELNLSSLELGDSALYFCASSLGPARGQRELFFGEGSRLTVL.

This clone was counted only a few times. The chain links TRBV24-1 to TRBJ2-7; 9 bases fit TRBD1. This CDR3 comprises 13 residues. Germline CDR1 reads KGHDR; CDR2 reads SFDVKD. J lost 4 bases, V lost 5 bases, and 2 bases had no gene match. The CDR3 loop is CATSGDRVYEQYF. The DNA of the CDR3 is TGTGCCACCAGTGGGGACAGGGTTTACGAGCAGTACTTC.

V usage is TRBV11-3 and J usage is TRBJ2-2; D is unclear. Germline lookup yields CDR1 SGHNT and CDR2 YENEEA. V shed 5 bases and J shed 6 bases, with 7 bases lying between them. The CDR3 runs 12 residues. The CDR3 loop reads CASSPFPGELFF. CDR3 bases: TGTGCCAGCAGCCCTTTTCCCGGGGAGCTGTTTTTT.

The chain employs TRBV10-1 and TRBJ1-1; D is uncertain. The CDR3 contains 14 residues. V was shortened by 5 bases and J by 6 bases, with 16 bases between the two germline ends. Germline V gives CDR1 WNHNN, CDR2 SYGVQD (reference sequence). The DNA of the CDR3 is TGCGCCAGCAGTCGAGACACCCAGAGTTCTGAAGCTTTCTTT. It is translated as CASSRDTQSSEAFF.

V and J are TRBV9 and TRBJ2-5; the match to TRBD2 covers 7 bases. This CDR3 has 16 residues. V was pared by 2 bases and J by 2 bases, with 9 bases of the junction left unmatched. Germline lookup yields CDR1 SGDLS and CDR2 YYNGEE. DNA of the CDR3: TGTGCCAGCAGCGTCGGTAGCGGGCCGGGGCAAGAGACCCAGTACTTC. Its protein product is CASSVGSGPGQETQYF.

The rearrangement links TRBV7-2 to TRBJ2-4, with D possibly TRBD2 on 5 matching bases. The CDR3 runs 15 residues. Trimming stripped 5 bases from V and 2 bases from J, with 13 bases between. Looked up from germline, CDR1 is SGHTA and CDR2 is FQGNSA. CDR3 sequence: CASSPPEASKNIQYF. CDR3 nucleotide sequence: TGTGCCAGCAGCCCGCCGGAGGCCTCCAAAAACATTCAGTACTTC.